The rows below give T cell receptor beta chains drawn from one sample of a study of early T cells in non-severe SARS-CoV-2 infection. TCRdb re-called the 5' RACE reads through MiXCR, storing one row per CDR3 protein. The sample yields 30,000 to 45,000 distinct CDR3 sequences, over 8.5% seen once. The material sequenced was whole blood. The receptors derive from an adult who was a healthcare worker with PCR-confirmed SARS-CoV-2 infection or an uninfected control (not recorded which). Both conserved end residues are part of each CDR3. The D gene is left open where the match is weak. Clone size appears in some rows only: once, few, many, or a class for an expanded clone.

cdr3_nt cdr3_aa d_call j_call cdr3_length v_call clone_size
TGCAGTGCTAGCCCCGCGGGGCAAGAGACCCAGTACTTC CSASPAGQETQYF NA TRBJ2-5 13 TRBV20-1 few
TGTGCCAGCTCCCCCCAGGCCGGAAGCTCCTATAATTCACCCCTCCACTTT CASSPQAGSSYNSPLHF NA TRBJ1-6 17 TRBV18 many
TGTGCCAGCAGCCCACATCCCGACGGAAACACCATATATTTT CASSPHPDGNTIYF NA TRBJ1-3 14 TRBV11-1 few
TGTGCCAGCAGGGCACGACTAGGCACAGATACGCAGTATTTT CASRARLGTDTQYF NA TRBJ2-3 14 TRBV6-6 NA
TGCAGCGGCCAACCGGGCCTAACTACAATGAACACTGAAGCTTTCTTT CSGQPGLTTMNTEAFF NA TRBJ1-1 16 TRBV29-1 NA
TGTGCCAGCAGGGTCGCCCAAGCAGGCTACACCTTC CASRVAQAGYTF NA TRBJ1-2 12 TRBV6-1 few
TGTGCCAGCAAGAGGGGGGACTATGGCTACACCTTC CASKRGDYGYTF NA TRBJ1-2 12 TRBV6-2/TRBV6-3 NA
TGTGCCAGCAGCACCCAGGCCGGGGAAGACTATGGCTACACCTTC CASSTQAGEDYGYTF NA TRBJ1-2 15 TRBV4-2 many
TGTGCCAGCAGCTCCTCCCCTTGGGAGCAGTACTTC CASSSSPWEQYF NA TRBJ2-7 12 TRBV7-8 many
TGTGCCAGCAGTTCCCCGACAGGGGGCTACGAGCAGTACTTC CASSSPTGGYEQYF TRBD1 TRBJ2-7 14 TRBV28 many
TGTGCCAGCAGTCTGCTAGCGGGGGGGTACAATGAGCAGTTCTTC CASSLLAGGYNEQFF TRBD2 TRBJ2-1 15 TRBV28 NA
TGTGCCAGCAGCTTAGGGAGCCAGATCTATGGCTACACCTTC CASSLGSQIYGYTF NA TRBJ1-2 14 TRBV7-8 few
TGCAGCGTTGCCAGGGGAGGCACAGATACGCAGTATTTT CSVARGGTDTQYF NA TRBJ2-3 13 TRBV29-1 many
TGTGCCAGCAGCCCGGTGGGGAGGGACACTGAAGCTTTCTTT CASSPVGRDTEAFF NA TRBJ1-1 14 TRBV7-6 many
TGCAGTGCTAGCGGGGGAGAGGGCTACACCTTC CSASGGEGYTF NA TRBJ1-2 11 TRBV20-1 few
TGTGCCAGCAGCTTGGTGGGCCAATGGGGGACAGATACGCAGTATTTT CASSLVGQWGTDTQYF NA TRBJ2-3 16 TRBV5-4 NA
TGTGCCAGCAGTTTGACAGGGGGCTCGGCTGAAGCTTTCTTT CASSLTGGSAEAFF TRBD1 TRBJ1-1 14 TRBV12-3/TRBV12-4 many
TGTGCCAGCAGCTGGGACCTCGCCCATGCAGATACGCAGTATTTT CASSWDLAHADTQYF NA TRBJ2-3 15 TRBV7-9 few
TGTGCCAGCAGAAGCGGTTCATACACTGAAGCTTTCTTT CASRSGSYTEAFF NA TRBJ1-1 13 TRBV6-2/TRBV6-3 few
TGTGCCAGCAGTCCGCACAGGGATCCCGGGGAGCTGTTTTTT CASSPHRDPGELFF NA TRBJ2-2 14 TRBV25-1 many
TGCAGTGCTCCAGGTCTCTCGGGCGATCAGCCCCAGCATTTT CSAPGLSGDQPQHF NA TRBJ1-5 14 TRBV20-1 few
TGTGCCAGCAGAAAGGACAGACCTGACACCGGGGAGCTGTTTTTT CASRKDRPDTGELFF NA TRBJ2-2 15 TRBV4-2 NA
TGTGCCAGCACCCAGTACAGGGATAGAAGTCAGCCCCAGCATTTT CASTQYRDRSQPQHF NA TRBJ1-5 15 TRBV7-8 NA
TGCGCCAGCAGCCCAGTTACAGCGAACACTGAAGCTTTCTTT CASSPVTANTEAFF NA TRBJ1-1 14 TRBV5-1 NA
TGTGCCAGCAGCTTCGGGGACTCTGGAAACACCATATATTTT CASSFGDSGNTIYF NA TRBJ1-3 14 TRBV11-1 many
TGTGCCAGCAGTTACAGCGGGGGGATATTGCCCCAGCATTTT CASSYSGGILPQHF NA TRBJ1-5 14 TRBV6-6 many
TGTGCCAGTAGTATTCAAAGCAATCAGCCCCAGCATTTT CASSIQSNQPQHF NA TRBJ1-5 13 TRBV19 many
TGTGCCAGCAGCTACTTTCCCGGGACAGTGAGGTACGAGCAGTACTTC CASSYFPGTVRYEQYF TRBD1 TRBJ2-7 16 TRBV5-6 NA
TGCAGTGCTAGGCCGACAGGGTTTACTAACTATGGCTACACCTTC CSARPTGFTNYGYTF TRBD1 TRBJ1-2 15 TRBV20-1 many
TGTGCCAGCAGTTTCTCGACAGGGACTAATTCACCCCTCCACTTT CASSFSTGTNSPLHF TRBD1 TRBJ1-6 15 TRBV6-2/TRBV6-3 NA
TGCAGCGTGGGCCGTCCAAATCAGCCCCAGCATTTT CSVGRPNQPQHF NA TRBJ1-5 12 TRBV29-1 few
TGTGCCAGCAGCCCTCCAGGACGACAGGGAGGGGAATACGAGCAGTACTTC CASSPPGRQGGEYEQYF NA TRBJ2-7 17 TRBV7-9 NA
TGTGCCAGCAGTCTTGCGGCCAAAAACATTCAGTACTTC CASSLAAKNIQYF NA TRBJ2-4 13 TRBV6-2/TRBV6-3 NA
TGCAGCGTCCTACTCTATGGCTACACCTTC CSVLLYGYTF NA TRBJ1-2 10 TRBV29-1 many
TGCAGCGTTGAAGGGCCAGATACGCAGTATTTT CSVEGPDTQYF NA TRBJ2-3 11 TRBV29-1 few
TGCAGTGCTTCCGTAGCGGGGGGGCTCCGGGCAGATACGCAGTATTTT CSASVAGGLRADTQYF TRBD2 TRBJ2-3 16 TRBV20-1 NA
TGTGCCAGCTCCCAGATTAGCAATCAGCCCCAGCATTTT CASSQISNQPQHF NA TRBJ1-5 13 TRBV6-2/TRBV6-3 many
TGTGCCACGGGTTCAGGGGTTGATGAGCAGTTCTTC CATGSGVDEQFF NA TRBJ2-1 12 TRBV6-5 many
TGCAGCGACAGGGGGCAAGAGACCCAGTACTTC CSDRGQETQYF TRBD1 TRBJ2-5 11 TRBV29-1 NA
TGCGCCAGCAGCCAAAACAGGGGAGATCAAGAGACCCAGTACTTC CASSQNRGDQETQYF TRBD1 TRBJ2-5 15 TRBV5-1 NA
TGTGCCAGCAGTGAACCCCGACTAGCGGGGGCCACCGGGGAGCTGTTTTTT CASSEPRLAGATGELFF TRBD2 TRBJ2-2 17 TRBV6-1 NA
TGTGCCAGCAGGTGGACAGGGAACACCGGGGAGCTGTTTTTT CASRWTGNTGELFF TRBD1 TRBJ2-2 14 TRBV6-5 many
TGTGCCAGCAGTCCCGGGGGGCCCCAAGAGACCCAGTACTTC CASSPGGPQETQYF NA TRBJ2-5 14 TRBV28 many
TGTGCCAGCAGCTTTGATGGGAGATCCACTGAAGCTTTCTTT CASSFDGRSTEAFF NA TRBJ1-1 14 TRBV7-9 few
TGTGCCAGCCAAGGGACAGGGCGAGAGAACTATGGCTACACCTTC CASQGTGRENYGYTF TRBD1 TRBJ1-2 15 TRBV25-1 many
TGTGCCAGCAGCTTCCACGCGGGGGTTTTGTACGAGCAGTACTTC CASSFHAGVLYEQYF TRBD2 TRBJ2-7 15 TRBV11-2 many
TGTGCCAGCAGTTTCAGGGGGCTGGAAAACATTCAGTACTTC CASSFRGLENIQYF TRBD1 TRBJ2-4 14 TRBV12-3/TRBV12-4 many
TGTGCCATCCCACAGGAGAACACCGGGGAGCTGTTTTTT CAIPQENTGELFF NA TRBJ2-2 13 TRBV10-3 NA
TGCGCCAGCAGCCAACGGACTAGCGGGGGGGGGACAGATACGCAGTATTTT CASSQRTSGGGTDTQYF TRBD2 TRBJ2-3 17 TRBV4-3 few
TGTGCCAGCAGCTTGGGCCTGGGACAGCTAAATTCACCCCTCCACTTT CASSLGLGQLNSPLHF TRBD1 TRBJ1-6 16 TRBV5-4 NA
TGTGCCAGCAGCTTAAGGAACGTTAGGGCCCCAGATACGCAGTATTTT CASSLRNVRAPDTQYF NA TRBJ2-3 16 TRBV7-2 few
TGCAGTGCCGGGCAGGGCCGCTACGAGCAGTACTTC CSAGQGRYEQYF NA TRBJ2-7 12 TRBV20-1 many
TGCAGCGTCGGAGGGGTTGTGGGCACTGAAGCTTTCTTT CSVGGVVGTEAFF NA TRBJ1-1 13 TRBV29-1 few
TGTGCCAGCACCCGAGACACCGGGGAGCTGTTTTTT CASTRDTGELFF NA TRBJ2-2 12 TRBV6-6 many
TGTGCCAGCAGTTCGCTCACAGACAGGGGCCCCATTGGAGGCTACACCTTC CASSSLTDRGPIGGYTF TRBD1 TRBJ1-2 17 TRBV28 many
TGTGCCAGCGTCGGGACACCGGGTGGCTACACCTTC CASVGTPGGYTF NA TRBJ1-2 12 TRBV6-5 many
TGTGCCAGCAGCCGGACAGGGGTCCAGCCCCAGCATTTT CASSRTGVQPQHF TRBD1 TRBJ1-5 13 TRBV12-3/TRBV12-4 many